A single sample gave rise to the 21 T cell receptor beta chains below, sequenced in a study of blood T cell repertoires in COVID-19. Sequencing used immunoSEQ multiplex PCR; TCRdb keeps in-frame clones, though not all of them. The repertoire holds 150,000 to 200,000 clones, with just under 80% as singletons. Sequenced input: peripheral blood. Receptors originate from a woman at least 80 years old with active or convalescent COVID-19.

The chain joins TRBV19 to TRBJ1-5, with TRBD1 as a possible D gene (5 bases). Germline V CDR1 and CDR2: LNHDA, SQIVND (reference sequence). Trimming pared 11 bases from V and 4 bases from J, leaving 15 bases between. The CDR3 is 13 residues long. CDR3 amino acids: CAGGGGRNQPQHF. The CDR3 coding sequence is TGTGCCGGCGGGGGGGGTCGGAATCAGCCCCAGCATTTT.

In its sample, this clone was seen once. V is TRBV30 and J is TRBJ1-2, with D unclear. V was clipped by 0 bases and J by 4 bases, with 3 bases between them. The CDR3 is 11 amino acids. Germline assignment: CDR1 GTSNPN and CDR2 SVGIG (reference sequence). In DNA form, the CDR3 reads TGTGCCTGGAGTGTCCGCTATGGCTACACCTTC. It specifies CAWSVRYGYTF.

The chain carries TRBV2 and TRBJ2-7; 8 nucleotides agree with TRBD1. The CDR3 is made up of 15 amino acids. Germline CDR1 reads SNHLY; CDR2 reads FYNNEI. The trim removed 4 bases at V and 1 base at J, leaving 6 bases unmatched. The CDR3 spells CASSGGTGYSYEQYF. CDR3 nucleotides: TGTGCCAGCAGTGGGGGGACAGGTTATTCCTACGAGCAGTACTTC.

The genes are TRBV20-1 and TRBJ2-7, with D maybe TRBD2 (6 bases). CDR1 DFQATT and CDR2 SNEGSKA come from the germline V gene (reference sequence). This CDR3 contains 11 residues. With 5 bases removed from V and 3 bases from J, the gap between germline ends came to 8 bases. The CDR3 loop is CSAPRGYEQYF. CDR3 nucleotide sequence: TGCAGTGCTCCGCGGGGCTACGAGCAGTACTTC.

This clone has a handful of counts. The J gene is TRBJ1-5, the V gene TRBV29-1, with TRBD1 matching 7 bases. CDR3 length equals 14 residues. The germline CDR1 and CDR2 sequences are SQVTM and ANQGSEA. J lost 0 bases, V lost 6 bases, and 5 bases had no gene match. CDR3 region: CSVVTGISNQPQHF. CDR3 DNA: TGCAGCGTCGTGACAGGGATTAGCAATCAGCCCCAGCATTTT.

The chain recombines TRBV28 with TRBJ1-1; D is unclear. Deletions cut 4 bases from V and 1 base from J, with 13 bases between. This CDR3 is built from 15 residues. Germline CDR1 and CDR2: MDHEN and SYDVKM. In DNA form, the CDR3 reads TGTGCCAGCAGTTCCGTCCTAGGAGGGAACACTGAAGCTTTCTTT. Translation: CASSSVLGGNTEAFF. The variable domain in full, with the rest retrieved from reference TRBV28 and TRBJ1-1, is DVKVTQSSRYLVKRTGEKVFLECVQDMDHENMFWYRQDPGLGLRLIYFSYDVKMKEKGDIPEGYSVSREKKERFSLILESASTNQTSMYLCASSSVLGGNTEAFFGQGTRLTVV.

The chain uses TRBV7-9 and TRBJ2-7, with D possibly matching TRBD2 (6 bases). V lost 0 bases to trimming and J lost 5 bases, with 14 bases between them. The length of the CDR3 is 15 residues. The germline CDR1 and CDR2 sequences are SEHNR and FQNEAQ (reference sequence). CDR3 sequence: CASSLAGGRVHEQYF. The CDR3 DNA follows: TGTGCCAGCAGCTTAGCCGGGGGTCGGGTCCACGAGCAGTACTTC.

V usage is TRBV10-3 and J usage is TRBJ1-2; D gene ambiguous. The CDR3 covers 13 residues. In germline, CDR1 is ENHRY, CDR2 SYGVKD. V lost 2 bases and J lost 1, with 5 bases in between. CDR3: CAISEGHNYGYTF. The CDR3 nucleotides are TGTGCCATCAGTGAGGGCCATAACTATGGCTACACCTTC.

The chain uses TRBV6-5 and TRBJ1-2, with a weak D call TRBD1 (5 bases). Trimming cost V 6 bases and J 5 bases, with 16 bases left between them. The germline gives CDR1 MNHEY, CDR2 SVGAGI. The CDR3 runs 14 residues. The CDR3, as DNA: TGTGCCAGCAGCATGGGTGGGGGGTTGTATGGCTACACCTTC. It is translated as CASSMGGGLYGYTF.

The chain employs TRBV9 and TRBJ1-2, with TRBD1 matching 9 bases. The CDR3 sequence is 14 residues long. V lost 3 bases, J lost 3 bases, and 3 bases stayed unmatched. The V gene's germline CDR1 is SGDLS and CDR2 YYNGEE. For the CDR3, the DNA is TGTGCCAGCAGCGCCACAGGGGGCGACTATGGCTACACCTTC. Translating gives CASSATGGDYGYTF.

This rearrangement joins TRBV4-1 to TRBJ1-2; no firm D call. V gave up 1 base and J gave up 0 bases, with 12 bases separating them. The CDR3 is 16 residues long. Germline values: CDR1 MGHRA, CDR2 YSYEKL. CDR3 nucleotides: TGCGCCAGCAGCCAAGTAATACGAGATTCTAACTATGGCTACACCTTC. Translating gives CASSQVIRDSNYGYTF.

The genes are TRBV11-3 and TRBJ2-2, with 11 bases identical to TRBD1. The J segment lost 6 bases and the V segment lost 5 bases, leaving 8 bases of the junction unmatched. The germline CDR1 and CDR2 sequences are SGHNT and YENEEA. The CDR3 is 16 amino acids. The CDR3 loop is CASSPRTGGLSGELFF. CDR3 bases: TGTGCCAGCAGCCCAAGGACAGGGGGCTTATCCGGGGAGCTGTTTTTT.

This chain joins TRBV25-1 and TRBJ1-1; D is perhaps TRBD1 (5 bases). Germline lookup yields CDR1 MGHDK and CDR2 SYGVNS. This CDR3 is 15 amino acids long. Trimming left V 6 bases short and J 3 bases short, with 17 bases between. This CDR3 reads CASRDRGEPDTEAFF. CDR3 DNA: TGTGCCAGCAGGGACCGGGGGGAACCCGACACTGAAGCTTTCTTT.

V and J are TRBV29-1 and TRBJ2-1, with 7 bases lining up with TRBD1. The ends lost 4 bases at V and 4 bases at J; junction bases unmatched: 7. CDR1 and CDR2 from the germline V gene are SQVTM and ANQGSEA. The CDR3 has 14 amino acids. CDR3: CSVGTGQTYNEQFF. DNA of the CDR3: TGCAGCGTTGGCACGGGACAGACTTACAATGAGCAGTTCTTC.

This sequence joins TRBV29-1 and TRBJ2-3, with TRBD2 matching 8 bases. This CDR3 contains 16 residues. The germline gives CDR1 SQVTM, CDR2 ANQGSEA. With 3 bases clipped from V and 3 bases from J, the junction kept 11 bases outside the gene matches. The chain's CDR3 is CSVEGISGEGTDTQYF. CDR3 DNA: TGCAGCGTTGAGGGGATTAGCGGGGAGGGTACAGATACGCAGTATTTT.

This clone was seen only a few times. This chain links TRBV28 with TRBJ1-1, with TRBD1 as a possible D gene (5 bases). The CDR3 has 15 residues. Trimming left V 5 bases short and J 3 bases short, with 16 bases between. From germline, CDR1 is MDHEN and CDR2 SYDVKM. CDR3 DNA: TGTGCCAGCAGTCGTCGGGGCCGGGGGGACACTGAAGCTTTCTTT. Protein: CASSRRGRGDTEAFF.

The chain employs TRBV3-1 (or the pseudogene TRBV3-2) and TRBJ1-5, with D possibly being TRBD1 (6 bases). The V end lost 0 bases, the J end lost 6 bases, and 12 bases lay between the germline ends. The CDR3 is 15 residues long. Germline CDR1 is LGHDT and CDR2 is YNNKEL (reference sequence). The chain's CDR3 is CASSQDPGVGQPQHF. Written as DNA, the CDR3 is TGTGCCAGCAGCCAAGATCCAGGGGTCGGTCAGCCCCAGCATTTT.

The chain uses TRBV12-3 or TRBV12-4 and TRBJ2-1; D is ambiguous. The CDR3 runs to 13 residues. The germline V and J ends were trimmed by 6 bases and 4 bases, with 10 bases remaining between them. The CDR3 sequence is CASRTTEYNEQFF. The CDR3 DNA follows: TGTGCCAGCAGGACCACAGAGTACAATGAGCAGTTCTTC.

J is TRBJ1-3 and V is TRBV28; 9 nucleotides agree with TRBD1. V lost 9 bases and J lost 1; bases outside the gene matches: 13. Germline lookup yields CDR1 MDHEN and CDR2 SYDVKM. The CDR3 contains 17 residues. CDR3 region: CASEPGQGFLSGNTIYF. For the CDR3, the DNA is TGTGCCAGTGAACCGGGACAGGGCTTTCTTTCTGGAAACACCATATATTTT.

The chain joins TRBV6-5 to TRBJ1-2; D is possibly TRBD1 (6 bases). Germline CDR1 and CDR2: MNHEY and SVGAGI. V lost 4 bases and J 9 bases, leaving 15 bases between the germline ends. This CDR3 comprises 13 residues. In DNA, the CDR3 is TGTGCCAGCAGTTTGAAAACAGGGTTTAGCTACACCTTC. Translating gives CASSLKTGFSYTF.

The sample holds a few counts of this clone. The rearrangement joins TRBV7-2 to TRBJ2-6; D remains ambiguous. The CDR3 has 15 amino acids. V gave up 1 base and J gave up 4 bases, with 8 bases separating them. Germline CDR1 SGHTA, CDR2 FQGNSA. CDR3 coding DNA: TGTGCCAGCAGCTTAGGTGGGCTCGGGGCCAACGTCCTGACTTTC. This translates into CASSLGGLGANVLTF.